This T cell receptor beta chain was recorded in a study of Ad26.COV2.S vaccination and SARS-CoV-2 variants. The method was immunoSEQ multiplex PCR; TCRdb's version includes in-frame clones alone and lacks a portion of them. The sample lists roughly 400,000 clones, roughly 88% seen once, with about 4.5% in the top ten. Treatment: roughly 18 received Ad26.COV2.S at low or high dose, single or two shots; about 5 received placebo; per-sample allocation not given. On day 63 after the first injection, vaccine and placebo recipients gave samples. CDR1 is MNHEY, CDR2 SMNVEV, per germline (reference sequence). The CDR3 sequence is 16 residues long. V lost 0 bases and J 0 bases, leaving 12 bases between the germline ends.

J is TRBJ2-7 and V is TRBV27; D call uncertain. The specimen was peripheral blood, collected in a trial of Ad26.COV2.S vaccine versus placebo. The TCR originated in a person between 18 and 60 years old who received the Ad26.COV2.S COVID-19 vaccine or a placebo. Written as DNA, the CDR3 is TGTGCCAGCAGTTTATCGTCCAGCCTGGCCTCCTACGAGCAGTACTTC. Translation: CASSLSSSLASYEQYF.